The entry below describes one T cell receptor beta chain. The PCR ran on 60 Vbeta and 13 Jbeta primers. The protocol was immunoSEQ multiplex PCR, while the TCRdb copy is restricted to in-frame clones and leaves out a portion. The sample carries about 180,000 clones, 79% recorded once. These data are taken from a study of cytomegalovirus exposure and HLA in healthy donors. This CDR3 has 15 residues. Germline V lookup: CDR1 SNHLY, CDR2 FYNNEI. The clonotype comes from a woman between 40 and 50 years old in good health and CMV-seronegative. The gene calls are TRBV2 and TRBJ2-5, with TRBD1 matching 12 bases. The end of the DNA aligns better with TRBJ2-7, so the J call may be wrong. The sequenced sample was PBMCs. This chain's CDR3 is CASSETGTGGLEQYF. CDR3 in DNA: TGTGCCAGCAGTGAAACCGGGACAGGGGGCCTCGAGCAGTACTTC.